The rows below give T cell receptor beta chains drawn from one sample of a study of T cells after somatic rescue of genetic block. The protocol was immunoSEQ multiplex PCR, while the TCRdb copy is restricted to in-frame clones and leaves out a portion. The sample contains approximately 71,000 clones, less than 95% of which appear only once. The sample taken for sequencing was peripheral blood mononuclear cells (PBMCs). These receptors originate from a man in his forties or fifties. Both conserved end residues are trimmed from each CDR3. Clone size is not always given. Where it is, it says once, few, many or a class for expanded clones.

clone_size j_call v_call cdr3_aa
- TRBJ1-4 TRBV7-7 ASKKREKLF
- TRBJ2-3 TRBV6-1 ASRVADTQY
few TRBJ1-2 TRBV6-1 ASSEQGHYGYT
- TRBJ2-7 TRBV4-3 ASSQEWTNYEQY
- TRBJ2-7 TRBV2 ASSELAGGRSEQY
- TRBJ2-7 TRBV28 ASSLAGSSYEQY
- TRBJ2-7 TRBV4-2 ASSSTSGSAEQY
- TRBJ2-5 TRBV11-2 ASSLVQARETQY
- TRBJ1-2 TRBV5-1 ASSSNRGSYGYT
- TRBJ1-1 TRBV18 ASSDLSGLNTEAF
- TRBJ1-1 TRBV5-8 ASSFGENTEAF
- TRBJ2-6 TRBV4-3 ASSQDTGTGDSGANVLT
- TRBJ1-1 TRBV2 ASRAGRAEAF
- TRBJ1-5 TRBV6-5 ASSRTRNQPQH
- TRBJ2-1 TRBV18 ASSPGTSGRSYNEQF
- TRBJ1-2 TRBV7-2 ASSLVGQGYT
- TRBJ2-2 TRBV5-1 ASSDETGINTGELF
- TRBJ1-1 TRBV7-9 ASSEPRGSLYTEAF
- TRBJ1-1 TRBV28 ASSSAGQGAAEAF
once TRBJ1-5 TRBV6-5 ASSNRALPNQPQH
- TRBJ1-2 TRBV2 ASSESRTGQDGYGYT
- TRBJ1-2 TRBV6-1 ASRDARLSNYGYT
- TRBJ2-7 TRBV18 ASSSGSGEQY
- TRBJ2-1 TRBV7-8 ASSLDYLSYNEQF
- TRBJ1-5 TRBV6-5 ASSPGSNQPQH
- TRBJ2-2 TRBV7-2 ASTWRSSNTGELF
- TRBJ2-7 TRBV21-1 ASITSPPAPAAYEQY
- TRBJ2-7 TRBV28 ASSRRGRGMNEQY
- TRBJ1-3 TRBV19 ASSIMAGSSGNTIY
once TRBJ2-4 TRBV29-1 SVVPGQGLNIQY
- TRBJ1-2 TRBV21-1 ASSKEGTGYGYT
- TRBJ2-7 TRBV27 ASSLGQGWEQY
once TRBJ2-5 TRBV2 ASNLQGFETQY
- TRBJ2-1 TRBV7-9 ASSLARGGQSNEQF
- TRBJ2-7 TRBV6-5 ASRSGQFYEQY
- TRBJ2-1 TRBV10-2 ASSARDRVINEQF
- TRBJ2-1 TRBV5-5 ASSLQERVVGNEQF
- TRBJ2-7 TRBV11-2 ASSHDTRAYEQY
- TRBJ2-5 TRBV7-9 ASSLALVAGIQETQY
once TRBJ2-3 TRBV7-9 ASSPLSGSRTDTQY
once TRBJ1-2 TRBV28 ASSQQGFGYT
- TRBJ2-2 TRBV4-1 ASSQDPRSGELF
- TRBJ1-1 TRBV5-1 ASSFYRGRNTEAF
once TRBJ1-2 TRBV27 ASSLTGSSYT
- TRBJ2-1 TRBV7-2 ASSFHQGEQF
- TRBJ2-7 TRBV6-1 ASTPDAFSYEQY
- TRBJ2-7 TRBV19 ASSMASPGEQY